This TCR beta chain was found in a study of blood T cell repertoires in COVID-19. Study summary: Sites across the United States, Italy and Spain contributed samples from acute and convalescent COVID-19. Sample material is recorded as cDNA or gDNA derived from T cells, B-cell-depleted T cells, or PBMCs.

V shed 6 bases and J 7 bases; nucleotides not matched to a gene: 10. The germline gives CDR1 SNHLY, CDR2 FYNNEI. The CDR3 loop spans 15 amino acids. In the authors' workflow: Cell counts per sample came from amplifying reference gene primers. Repertoires were generated with immunoSEQ multiplex PCR, while TCRdb's copy carries only in-frame clones and drops some. That table furnishes V, J and clone size, whereas the DNA furnished D and trimming. The table has over 200,000 clones, about 70% seen once. The genes are TRBV2 and TRBJ2-1; TRBD1 agrees at 9 bases. The sequenced sample consisted of peripheral blood. This receptor was taken from a woman at least 80 years old with acute or convalescent COVID-19. CDR3 in amino acids: CASSDRDRVWNEQFF. DNA for the CDR3: TGTGCCAGCAGCGACCGGGACAGGGTATGGAATGAGCAGTTCTTC.